This T cell receptor (beta chain) was captured in a study of cytomegalovirus exposure and HLA in healthy donors. As for the study in general: An analysis done earlier identified 100 million to 140 million unique TCR beta sequences from about 180 million T cells. Findings of the study overall: From TCR beta sequences, most subjects' HLA-A and HLA-B alleles were reportedly predicted accurately. HLA alleles were associated with fewer than 20,000 TCR beta sequences in a later analysis at 0.05 false discovery rate.

This CDR3 is built from 16 residues. Germline lookup yields CDR1 SEHNR and CDR2 FQNEAQ (reference sequence). The V gene end was trimmed by 5 bases and the J gene end by 4 bases; junction bases not matched to a gene: 5. With 60 Vbeta and 13 Jbeta primers, the PCR was carried out. Produced via immunoSEQ multiplex PCR; TCRdb's table is partial and in-frame only. The table lists hundreds of thousands of clones, approximately 80% of them singletons. Donors in the study were healthy people who gave bone marrow. About this clone: Its matching antigen is unknown.

This TCR was recovered from a boy between 2 and 15 years old in good health and CMV-seronegative. Input material: PBMCs. The rearrangement joins TRBV7-9 to TRBJ2-1, with 13 bases that match TRBD2. This CDR3 reads CASSLRTSGGYNEQFF. Written as DNA, the CDR3 is TGTGCCAGCAGCCTCAGGACTAGCGGGGGTTACAATGAGCAGTTCTTC.